This T cell receptor (beta chain) is from a study of blood T cells in healthy people across ages. Whole-study results and caveats: In long-lived donors, naive CD4+ cell counts and diversity exceeded those of aged donors. Getting older went along with TCR beta diversity per million T cells dropping roughly linearly.

Points on this clonotype: Its antigen is currently unknown.

Using a J-beta primer mix together with a sample-barcoded 5' primer, a second PCR was run for about 6 to 11 cycles. TCRdb reprocessed the 5' RACE reads via MiXCR and lists one record per CDR3 protein. The sample carries about 1.6 million distinct CDR3 sequences, around 35% recorded once. The germline V gene has CDR1 MDHEN and CDR2 SYDVKM. V was trimmed by 5 bases and J by 1 base, leaving 15 bases between them. This CDR3 region has 16 residues. The TCR was taken from a woman in her twenties or thirties in good health. This chain uses TRBV28 with TRBJ2-1, with D possibly TRBD2 on 5 matching bases. Specimen: blood. The CDR3 spells CASSLMIERSYNEQFF. Written as DNA, the CDR3 is TGTGCCAGCAGTCTGATGATCGAGCGGTCCTACAATGAGCAGTTCTTC. The full variable domain, rest sourced from reference TRBV28 and TRBJ2-1, is DVKVTQSSRYLVKRTGEKVFLECVQDMDHENMFWYRQDPGLGLRLIYFSYDVKMKEKGDIPEGYSVSREKKERFSLILESASTNQTSMYLCASSLMIERSYNEQFFGPGTRLTVL.